These 8 T cell receptor beta chains share one sample of origin, sequenced in a study of cytomegalovirus exposure and HLA in healthy donors. It was with 60 Vbeta and 13 Jbeta primers that the PCR ran. Method: immunoSEQ multiplex PCR; TCRdb's copy keeps in-frame clones and lacks some. The sample carries more than 90,000 clones, about three quarters recorded once. Sequences were obtained from PBMCs. The receptors come from a man aged 35-49 years in good health and CMV-seropositive.

V and J are TRBV25-1 and TRBJ2-5; TRBD2 matches 7 bases. Germline assignment: CDR1 MGHDK and CDR2 SYGVNS. This CDR3 contains 12 residues. J gave up 10 bases and V 6 bases, and 8 bases lay outside the gene matches. The DNA of the CDR3 is TGTGCCAGCAGGGGACTGGGAGGGGACCAGTACTTC. It codes for CASRGLGGDQYF.

V usage is TRBV2 and J usage is TRBJ2-5, with D uncertain. From germline, CDR1 is SNHLY and CDR2 FYNNEI. This CDR3 region has 13 residues. Trimming removed 8 bases at V and 7 bases at J, with 17 bases between. The CDR3 DNA sequence: TGTGCCAGCGTTCAGGCCGCCCCTGGGACCCAGTACTTC. Protein sequence: CASVQAAPGTQYF. The full variable domain, its missing parts supplied by reference TRBV2 and TRBJ2-5, is EPEVTQTPSHQVTQMGQEVILRCVPISNHLYFYWYRQILGQKVEFLVSFYNNEISEKSEIFDDQFSVERPDGSNFTLKIRSTKLEDSAMYFCASVQAAPGTQYFGPGTRLLVL.

This clone has only a few counts. This chain joins TRBV11-3 and TRBJ2-5, with TRBD1 identical over 8 bases. J gave up 3 bases and V 4 bases, and 7 bases lay outside the gene matches. Germline loops: CDR1 SGHNT, CDR2 YENEEA. The CDR3 sequence is 15 residues long. This CDR3 is CASSSPLDREETQYF. The CDR3 DNA sequence: TGTGCCAGCAGCTCTCCTCTGGACAGGGAAGAGACCCAGTACTTC.

This clone was observed a few times. The chain carries TRBV18 and TRBJ2-1; the match to TRBD1 covers 12 bases. V was pared by 3 bases and J by 8 bases, with 5 bases of the junction left unmatched. This CDR3 has 15 residues. CDR1 and CDR2 from the germline V gene are KGHSH and LQKENI. DNA of the CDR3: TGTGCCAGCTCACCTGGGACAGGGGGCTCCTATGAGCAGTTCTTC. It yields the protein CASSPGTGGSYEQFF.

The chain recombines TRBV7-2 with TRBJ2-5, with TRBD2 identical over 7 bases. V lost 7 bases, J lost 1 base, and 9 bases stayed unmatched. Germline V lookup: CDR1 SGHTA, CDR2 FQGNSA. The CDR3 consists of 15 residues. CDR3 in DNA: TGTGCCAGCAAACTCTCTACTAGCGTCCAAGAGACCCAGTACTTC. It is translated as CASKLSTSVQETQYF. The whole variable domain, filled in from reference TRBV7-2 and TRBJ2-5, reads GAGVSQSPSNKVTEKGKDVELRCDPISGHTALYWYRQSLGQGLEFLIYFQGNSAPDKSGLPSDRFSAERTGGSVSTLTIQRTQQEDSAVYLCASKLSTSVQETQYFGPGTRLLVL.

As concerns this clone: The CDR3 does not close with the conserved phenylalanine or tryptophan, likely indicating a read error. The DNA is left out, because the CDR3 cannot be placed on it with certainty; the CDR3 is given as TCRdb lists it. The CDR3 sequence: CASSVGTSGSGLRLS. The chain joins TRBV6-1 to TRBJ2-7; the D call TRBD2 from the table was never checked on the DNA. Germline V lookup: CDR1 MNHNS, CDR2 SASEGT. With termini counted, the CDR3 has 15 amino acids.

This clone appeared a single time. The rearrangement uses TRBV7-2 and TRBJ1-5; D gene uncertain. This CDR3 comprises 12 residues. The germline V and J ends were trimmed by 1 base and 6 bases, with 4 bases remaining between them. The V gene's germline CDR1 is SGHTA and CDR2 FQGNSA. CDR3 coding DNA: TGTGCCAGCAGCTTAGGAGGTCAGCCCCAGCATTTT. Its translation is CASSLGGQPQHF. Using reference TRBV7-2 and TRBJ1-5 for the parts outside the CDR3, the full variable domain is GAGVSQSPSNKVTEKGKDVELRCDPISGHTALYWYRQSLGQGLEFLIYFQGNSAPDKSGLPSDRFSAERTGGSVSTLTIQRTQQEDSAVYLCASSLGGQPQHFGDGTRLSIL.

This sequence joins TRBV27 and TRBJ2-3; TRBD2 matches 11 bases. The CDR3 has 16 residues. Germline CDR1 reads MNHEY; CDR2 reads SMNVEV (reference sequence). V shed 6 bases and J 0 bases; nucleotides not matched to a gene: 5. For the CDR3, the DNA is TGTGCCAGCAGGATTCTAGCGGGGGGTAGCACAGATACGCAGTATTTT. This gives the protein CASRILAGGSTDTQYF.